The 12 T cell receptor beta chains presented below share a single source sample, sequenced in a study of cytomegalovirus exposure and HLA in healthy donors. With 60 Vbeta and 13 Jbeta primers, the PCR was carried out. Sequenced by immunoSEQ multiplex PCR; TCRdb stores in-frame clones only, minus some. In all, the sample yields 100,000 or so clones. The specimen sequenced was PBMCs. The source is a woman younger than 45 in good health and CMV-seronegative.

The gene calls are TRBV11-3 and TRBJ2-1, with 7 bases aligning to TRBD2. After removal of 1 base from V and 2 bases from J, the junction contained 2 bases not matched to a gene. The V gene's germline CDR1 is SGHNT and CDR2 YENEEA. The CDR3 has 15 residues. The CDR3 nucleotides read TGTGCCAGCAGCTTAGGGGGACTAACCTACAATGAGCAGTTCTTC. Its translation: CASSLGGLTYNEQFF.

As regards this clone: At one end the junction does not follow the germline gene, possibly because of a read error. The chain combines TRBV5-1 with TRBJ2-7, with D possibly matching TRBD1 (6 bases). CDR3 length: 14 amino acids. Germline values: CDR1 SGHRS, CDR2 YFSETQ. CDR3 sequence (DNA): TGCGCCAGCAGCAGTGGGGGCGGTACCTACGGGCAGTACTTC. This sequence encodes CASSSGGGTYGQYF.

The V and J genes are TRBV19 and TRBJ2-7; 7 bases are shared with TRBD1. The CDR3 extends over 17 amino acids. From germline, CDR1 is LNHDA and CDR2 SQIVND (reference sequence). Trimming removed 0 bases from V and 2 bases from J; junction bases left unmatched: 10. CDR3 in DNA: TGTGCCAGTAGTATAGATGGAACAGGGGTAAGGGCCTACGAGCAGTACTTC. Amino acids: CASSIDGTGVRAYEQYF.

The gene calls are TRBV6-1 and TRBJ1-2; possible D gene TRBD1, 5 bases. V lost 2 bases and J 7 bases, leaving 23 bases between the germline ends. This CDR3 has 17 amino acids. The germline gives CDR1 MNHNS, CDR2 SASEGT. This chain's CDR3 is CASSESTTRVGRGGYTF. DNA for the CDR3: TGTGCCAGCAGTGAATCTACGACCCGGGTGGGGCGAGGTGGCTACACCTTC.

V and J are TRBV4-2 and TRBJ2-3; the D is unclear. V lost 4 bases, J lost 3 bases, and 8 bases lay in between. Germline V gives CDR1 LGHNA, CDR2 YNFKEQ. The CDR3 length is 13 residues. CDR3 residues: CASSLTTTDTQYF. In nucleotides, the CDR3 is TGTGCCAGCAGCCTTACGACTACAGATACGCAGTATTTT.

Here the CDR3 reads CSADSIQGTEAFF. The CDR3 nucleotides read TGCAGCGCCGACTCCATCCAGGGTACTGAAGCTTTCTTT. V is TRBV29-1 and J is TRBJ1-1; TRBD1 is a possible D gene (5 bases). Trimming removed 7 bases from V and 5 bases from J, with 17 bases in between. From germline, CDR1 is SQVTM and CDR2 ANQGSEA. There are 13 residues in the CDR3. The full variable domain, its missing parts supplied by reference TRBV29-1 and TRBJ1-1, is SAVISQKPSRDICQRGTSLTIQCQVDSQVTMMFWYRQQPGQSLTLIATANQGSEATYESGFVIDKFPISRPNLTFSTLTVSNMSPEDSSIYLCSADSIQGTEAFFGQGTRLTVV.

The CDR3 is CASSFLGGTEAFF. CDR3 nucleotide sequence: TGTGCCAGCAGTTTCCTCGGGGGCACTGAAGCTTTCTTT. The chain combines TRBV27 with TRBJ1-1; D perhaps matches TRBD1 (5 bases). Germline V gene sequence: CDR1 MNHEY, CDR2 SMNVEV (reference sequence). Trimming cost V 3 bases and J 4 bases, with 9 bases left between them. The CDR3 extends over 13 amino acids.

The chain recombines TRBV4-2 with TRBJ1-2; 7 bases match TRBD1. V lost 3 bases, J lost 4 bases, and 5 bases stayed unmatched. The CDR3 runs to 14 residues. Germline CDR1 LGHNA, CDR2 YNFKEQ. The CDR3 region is CASSHYRGPYGYTF. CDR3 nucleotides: TGTGCCAGCAGCCATTACAGGGGACCCTATGGCTACACCTTC.

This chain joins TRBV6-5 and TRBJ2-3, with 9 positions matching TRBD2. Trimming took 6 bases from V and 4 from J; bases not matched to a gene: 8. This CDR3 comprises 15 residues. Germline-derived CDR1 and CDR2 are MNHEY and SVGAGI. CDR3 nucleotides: TGTGCCAGCAGGGGACTAGCTGGTCCCCCAGATACGCAGTATTTT. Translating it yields CASRGLAGPPDTQYF.

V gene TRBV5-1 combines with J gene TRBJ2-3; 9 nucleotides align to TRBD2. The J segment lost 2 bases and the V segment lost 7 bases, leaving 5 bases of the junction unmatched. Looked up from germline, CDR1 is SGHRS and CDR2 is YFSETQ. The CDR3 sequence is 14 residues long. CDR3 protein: CASGSGGFTDTQYF. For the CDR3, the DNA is TGCGCCAGCGGAAGCGGGGGGTTCACAGATACGCAGTATTTT. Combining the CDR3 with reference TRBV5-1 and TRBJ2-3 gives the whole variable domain KAGVTQTPRYLIKTRGQQVTLSCSPISGHRSVSWYQQTPGQGLQFLFEYFSETQRNKGNFPGRFSGRQFSNSRSEMNVSTLELGDSALYLCASGSGGFTDTQYFGPGTRLTVL.

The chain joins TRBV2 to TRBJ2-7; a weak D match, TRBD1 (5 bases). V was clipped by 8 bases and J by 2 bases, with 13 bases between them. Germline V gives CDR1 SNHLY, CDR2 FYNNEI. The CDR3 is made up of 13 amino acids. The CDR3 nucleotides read TGTGCCAGCGGCCCGGACACCACCTACGAGCAGTACTTC. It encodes CASGPDTTYEQYF.

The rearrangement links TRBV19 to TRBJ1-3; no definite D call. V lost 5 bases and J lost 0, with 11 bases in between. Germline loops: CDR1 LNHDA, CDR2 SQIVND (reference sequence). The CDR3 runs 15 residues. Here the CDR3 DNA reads TGTGCCAGTAGTCTCTTCTGGAGCTCTGGAAACACCATATATTTT. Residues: CASSLFWSSGNTIYF.